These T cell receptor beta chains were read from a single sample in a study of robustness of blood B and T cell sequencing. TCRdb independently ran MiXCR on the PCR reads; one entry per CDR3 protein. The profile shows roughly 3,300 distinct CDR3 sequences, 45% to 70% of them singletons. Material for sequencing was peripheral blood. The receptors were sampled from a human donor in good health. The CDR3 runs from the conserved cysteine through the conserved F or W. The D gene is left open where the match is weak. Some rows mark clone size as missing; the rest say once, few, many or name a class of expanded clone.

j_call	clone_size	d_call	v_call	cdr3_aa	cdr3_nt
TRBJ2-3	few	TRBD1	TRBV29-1	CNEGAPSTDTQYF	TGCAATGAGGGGGCGCCGAGCACAGATACGCAGTATTTT
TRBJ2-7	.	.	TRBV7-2	CASSYWSYEQYF	TGTGCCAGCAGCTATTGGTCCTACGAGCAGTACTTC
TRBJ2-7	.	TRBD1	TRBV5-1	CASSLDRGEQYF	TGCGCCAGCAGCTTGGACAGGGGCGAGCAGTACTTC
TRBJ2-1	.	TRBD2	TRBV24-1	CATSDLSGGDYNEQFF	TGTGCCACCAGTGATTTATCCGGGGGGGACTACAATGAGCAGTTCTTC
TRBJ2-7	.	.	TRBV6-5	CASSYSGDFNYEQYF	TGTGCCAGCAGTTACTCGGGGGACTTCAACTACGAGCAGTACTTC
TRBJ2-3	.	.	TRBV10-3	CAINRDGTDTQYF	TGTGCCATCAACAGGGATGGCACAGATACGCAGTATTTT
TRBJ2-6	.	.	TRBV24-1	CATSEGGARGANVLTF	TGTGCCACCAGTGAGGGCGGGGCGCGAGGGGCCAACGTCCTGACTTTC
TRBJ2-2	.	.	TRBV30	CAWQRGSANTGELFF	TGTGCCTGGCAGAGGGGGTCGGCGAACACCGGGGAGCTGTTTTTT
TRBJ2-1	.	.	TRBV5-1	CASSLDGGSYNEQFF	TGCGCCAGCAGCTTGGATGGGGGCTCCTACAATGAGCAGTTCTTC
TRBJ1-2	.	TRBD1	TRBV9	CASSVVPTGGIGYTF	TGTGCCAGCAGCGTAGTTCCGACAGGGGGAATTGGCTACACCTTC
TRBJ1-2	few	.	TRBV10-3	CAISRDAAGSDYGYTF	TGTGCCATCAGTCGAGACGCCGCGGGTAGCGACTATGGCTACACCTTC
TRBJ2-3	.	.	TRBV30	CAWTDTDTQYF	TGTGCCTGGACAGACACAGATACGCAGTATTTT
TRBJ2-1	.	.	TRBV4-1	CASTQNTRGNEQFF	TGCGCCAGCACCCAAAATACGAGGGGCAATGAGCAGTTCTTC
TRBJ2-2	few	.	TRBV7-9	CASSPWTGGELFF	TGTGCCAGCAGCCCCTGGACGGGCGGGGAGCTGTTTTTT
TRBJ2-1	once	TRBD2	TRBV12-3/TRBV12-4	CASSSGPAGTFNEQFF	TGTGCCAGCAGTTCCGGCCCAGCGGGGACTTTCAATGAGCAGTTCTTC
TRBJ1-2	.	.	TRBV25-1	CASSPGNPLYGYTF	TGTGCCAGCAGTCCAGGGAACCCCCTTTATGGCTACACCTTC
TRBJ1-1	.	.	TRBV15	CATSLTGYTEAFF	TGTGCCACCAGCTTAACGGGGTACACTGAAGCTTTCTTT
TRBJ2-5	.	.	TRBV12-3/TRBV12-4	CASSLRGQETQYF	TGTGCCAGCAGTTTGAGGGGTCAAGAGACCCAGTACTTC
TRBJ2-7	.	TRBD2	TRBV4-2	CASSRAGLGQYEQYF	TGTGCCAGCAGCCGCGCGGGACTAGGCCAGTACGAGCAGTACTTC
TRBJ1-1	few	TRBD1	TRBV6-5	CASRYRGNTEAFF	TGTGCCAGCAGATACAGGGGGAACACTGAAGCTTTCTTT
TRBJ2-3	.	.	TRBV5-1	CASSLKGASTDTQYF	TGCGCCAGCAGCTTGAAAGGGGCCAGCACAGATACGCAGTATTTT
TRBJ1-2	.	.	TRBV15	CATSSAGDKGGYTF	TGTGCCACCAGCTCGGCAGGGGACAAAGGTGGCTACACCTTC
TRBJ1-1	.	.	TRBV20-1	CSVRSPANTEAFF	TGCAGCGTAAGATCTCCAGCGAACACTGAAGCTTTCTTT
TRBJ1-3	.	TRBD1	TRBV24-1	CATSDYRGSSGNTIYF	TGTGCCACCAGTGATTACAGGGGATCCTCTGGAAACACCATATATTTT
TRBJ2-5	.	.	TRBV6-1	CASSEQGIQETQYF	TGTGCCAGCAGTGAGCAGGGGATCCAAGAGACCCAGTACTTC
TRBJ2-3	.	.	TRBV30	CAWALSDTQYF	TGTGCCTGGGCTCTTTCAGATACGCAGTATTTT
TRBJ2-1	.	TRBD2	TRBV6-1	CASRPTSGPADEQFF	TGTGCCAGCAGGCCCACTAGCGGGCCGGCGGATGAGCAGTTCTTC
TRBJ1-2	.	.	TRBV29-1	CSVQTTGGYGYTF	TGCAGCGTTCAAACGACAGGCGGCTATGGCTACACCTTC
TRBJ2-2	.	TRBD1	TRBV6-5	CASSYSGTGDTGELFF	TGTGCCAGCAGTTACTCAGGGACAGGGGACACCGGGGAGCTGTTTTTT
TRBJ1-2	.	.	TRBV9	CASSSNYGYTF	TGTGCCAGCAGCTCTAACTATGGCTACACCTTC
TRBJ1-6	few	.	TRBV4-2	CASSRFSTGGNSPLHF	TGTGCCAGCAGCCGTTTCTCCACAGGTGGGAATTCACCCCTCCACTTT
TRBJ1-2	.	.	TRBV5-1	CASSLGPGGYGYTF	TGCGCCAGCAGCTTGGGTCCGGGGGGCTATGGCTACACCTTC
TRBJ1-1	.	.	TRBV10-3	CAISLGNEAFF	TGTGCCATCAGCCTCGGGAATGAAGCTTTCTTT
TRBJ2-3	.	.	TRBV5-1	CASSLGPPFLATDTQYF	TGCGCCAGCAGCTTGGGTCCCCCTTTTTTAGCCACAGATACGCAGTATTTT
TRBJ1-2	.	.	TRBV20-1	CSARAGGLSYTF	TGCAGTGCTAGAGCGGGGGGGCTAAGCTACACCTTC
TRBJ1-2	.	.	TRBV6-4	CASRDSTNYGYTF	TGTGCCAGCAGGGACAGTACTAACTATGGCTACACCTTC
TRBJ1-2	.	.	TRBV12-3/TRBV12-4	CASSLGGIYGYTF	TGTGCCAGCAGTTTAGGCGGTATCTATGGCTACACCTTC
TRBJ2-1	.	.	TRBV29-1	CSVLGDSYNEQFF	TGCAGCGTTCTAGGGGACTCCTACAATGAGCAGTTCTTC
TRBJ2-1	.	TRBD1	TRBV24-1	CATSDPRTGASNNEQFF	TGTGCCACCAGTGACCCTCGGACAGGGGCGTCCAACAATGAGCAGTTCTTC
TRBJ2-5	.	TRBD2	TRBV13	CASSLERGLKETQYF	TGTGCCAGCAGCTTAGAGCGGGGACTTAAAGAGACCCAGTACTTC
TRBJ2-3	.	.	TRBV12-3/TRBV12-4	CASSHSVRSGTDTQYF	TGTGCCAGCAGTCATTCCGTTAGATCTGGAACAGATACGCAGTATTTT
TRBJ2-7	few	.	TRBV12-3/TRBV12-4	CASSPPGLRSYEQYF	TGTGCCAGCAGTCCCCCGGGACTGCGCTCCTACGAGCAGTACTTC
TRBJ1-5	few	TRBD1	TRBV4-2	CASSRDRNQPQHF	TGTGCCAGCAGTCGGGACAGGAATCAGCCCCAGCATTTT
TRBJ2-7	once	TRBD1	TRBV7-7	CASSFRQGPYEQYF	TGTGCCAGCAGCTTCCGACAGGGCCCCTACGAGCAGTACTTC
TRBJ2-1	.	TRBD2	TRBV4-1	CASSRTSGGAREQFF	TGCGCCAGCAGTCGGACTAGCGGGGGGGCCCGGGAGCAGTTCTTC
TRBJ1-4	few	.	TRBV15	CATSRESGGNEKLFF	TGTGCCACCAGCAGAGAGTCGGGAGGCAATGAAAAACTGTTTTTT
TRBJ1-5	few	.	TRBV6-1	CASSGEGSQPQHF	TGTGCCAGCAGTGGAGAGGGGAGTCAGCCCCAGCATTTT
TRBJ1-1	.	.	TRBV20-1	CSASGGSVTEAFF	TGCAGTGCTAGCGGGGGGAGCGTCACTGAAGCTTTCTTT
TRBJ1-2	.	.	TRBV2	CASSEMRREGYTF	TGTGCCAGCAGTGAAATGCGCAGGGAAGGCTACACCTTC
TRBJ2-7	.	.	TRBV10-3	CAISESKDGGEQYF	TGTGCCATCAGTGAGTCGAAGGATGGGGGCGAGCAGTACTTC
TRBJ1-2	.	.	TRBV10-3	CAISERGLTNYGYTF	TGTGCCATCAGTGAACGGGGACTAACTAACTATGGCTACACCTTC
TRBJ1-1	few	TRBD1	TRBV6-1	CASSLLRGTGEAFF	TGTGCCAGCAGCCTTCTACGCGGGACAGGGGAAGCTTTCTTT
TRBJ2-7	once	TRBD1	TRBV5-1	CASSRGGGQGHEQYF	TGCGCCAGCAGCCGGGGCGGGGGACAGGGCCACGAGCAGTACTTC